The present T cell receptor (beta chain) was sequenced within a study of T cell responses to AZD1222 COVID-19 vaccine. The study, taken as a whole, reports: Spike as a whole was targeted by vaccine-associated CD4 TCRs, dominant at 160-218 and 743-854. Repertoire samples came only from after the peak T cell response. Close to half of spike-specific TCRs reportedly recognize unmutated variant regions. Donors in the cohort were predominantly white British and more often female, and clonal diversity was possibly underestimated.

Produced via immunoSEQ multiplex PCR; TCRdb's table is partial and in-frame only. The data contain approximately 150,000 clones, 90% of them seen just once; the ten biggest clones take up approximately 4.2%. Of note for this clone: Antigen specificity is unknown.

Germline CDR1 is ENHRY and CDR2 is SYGVKD. This CDR3 region has 16 residues. V dropped 0 bases and J dropped 1 base, with 11 bases sitting between them. This chain connects TRBV10-3 to TRBJ2-3; unclear D gene. This TCR derives from an adult who received the MenACWY meningococcal vaccine as a control. This sample comprised peripheral blood, obtained 28 days after the second dose of the MenACWY control vaccine. The DNA for the CDR3 is TGTGCCATCAGTGAGTCTCCTGGGTCAGGCACAGATACGCAGTATTTT. Amino acids: CAISESPGSGTDTQYF.